Shown below are 29 T cell receptor beta chains from a single sample sequenced in a study of CD8 T cells in Susac syndrome. With random hexamers, 0.5 to 1 ug RNA was reverse transcribed. TCRdb used MiXCR to reprocess the immunoSEQ multiplex PCR reads, holding one entry per CDR3 protein. The table has roughly 120,000 distinct CDR3 sequences, 90% to 95% seen once. The sequenced material came from CD4+ T cells from PBMCs. The receptor source for this set is a human donor in good health.

The chain uses TRBV6-5 and TRBJ1-4; possible D gene TRBD1, 5 bases. Germline V gene sequence: CDR1 MNHEY, CDR2 SVGAGI. The germline V and J ends were trimmed by 2 bases and 4 bases, with 11 bases remaining between them. The CDR3 totals 15 residues. CDR3 sequence: CASSYRRELNEKLFF. The CDR3 DNA reads as TGTGCCAGCAGTTACCGCAGGGAGCTTAATGAAAAACTGTTTTTT.

The chain combines TRBV6-2 or TRBV6-3 with TRBJ1-5; unclear D gene. Trimming pared 5 bases from V and 4 bases from J, leaving 9 bases between. CDR3 length equals 13 residues. The germline CDR1 and CDR2 sequences are MNHEY and SVGEGT. The CDR3 coding sequence is TGTGCCAGCAGTACGTACGGGAATCAGCCCCAGCATTTT. Translation: CASSTYGNQPQHF.

The rearrangement uses TRBV19 and TRBJ2-7; D is perhaps TRBD2 (6 bases). V lost 5 bases to trimming and J lost 3 bases, with 14 bases between them. The CDR3 runs to 14 residues. Germline CDR1 LNHDA, CDR2 SQIVND (reference sequence). The CDR3 here is CASSETSSYYEQYF. CDR3 in DNA: TGTGCCAGTAGTGAAACTAGCAGCTACTACGAGCAGTACTTC.

V and J are TRBV7-2 and TRBJ1-1; D unclear. CDR3 length equals 14 residues. Trimming stripped 5 bases from V and 3 bases from J, with 13 bases between. CDR1 SGHTA and CDR2 FQGNSA come from the germline V gene. As DNA, the CDR3 is TGTGCCAGCAGCCTCCTCACGGGCTACACTGAAGCTTTCTTT. Its translation: CASSLLTGYTEAFF.

V usage is TRBV14 and J usage is TRBJ2-7; D is possibly TRBD1 (5 bases). The CDR3 contains 15 residues. The germline V gene encodes CDR1 SGHDN and CDR2 FVKESK. Trimming pared 0 bases from V and 5 bases from J, leaving 14 bases between. The DNA for the CDR3 is TGTGCCAGCAGCCAAGATCAGTGGGGCCACCACGAGCAGTACTTC. Protein sequence: CASSQDQWGHHEQYF.

V gene TRBV2 combines with J gene TRBJ2-7; D is perhaps TRBD1 or TRBD2 (5 bases each). The CDR3 sequence is 14 residues long. CDR1 and CDR2 from the germline V gene are SNHLY and FYNNEI. Trimming stripped 4 bases from V and 3 bases from J, with 13 bases between. The CDR3, as DNA: TGTGCCAGCAGTGTGGGCCAGGGAGACTACGAGCAGTACTTC. This encodes CASSVGQGDYEQYF. Full variable domain (missing parts from reference TRBV2 and TRBJ2-7): EPEVTQTPSHQVTQMGQEVILRCVPISNHLYFYWYRQILGQKVEFLVSFYNNEISEKSEIFDDQFSVERPDGSNFTLKIRSTKLEDSAMYFCASSVGQGDYEQYFGPGTRLTVT.

The gene calls are TRBV5-1 and TRBJ2-3, with D hard to call. The germline V gene has CDR1 SGHRS and CDR2 YFSETQ. The V end was cut by 0 bases, the J end by 4 bases, with 6 bases between. The length of the CDR3 is 13 residues. CDR3 loop: CASSLEASDTQYF. CDR3 DNA: TGCGCCAGCAGCTTGGAGGCGTCAGATACGCAGTATTTT.

The chain is built from TRBV20-1 and TRBJ2-7, with D uncertain. V was cut by 6 bases and J by 0 bases, with 15 bases left in between. Germline V gene data show CDR1 as DFQATT and CDR2 as SNEGSKA (reference sequence). There are 14 residues in the CDR3. CDR3 bases: TGCAGTGCCGGATCTTCCCCGAGCTCCTACGAGCAGTACTTC. It codes for CSAGSSPSSYEQYF.

The chain links TRBV7-2 to TRBJ2-1, with D maybe TRBD2 (6 bases). The germline V gene encodes CDR1 SGHTA and CDR2 FQGNSA. The CDR3 contains 15 residues. Trimming cost V 1 base and J 7 bases, with 14 bases left between them. CDR3 nucleotide sequence: TGTGCCAGCAGCTTAGAGAAAGGGACTTGGAATGAGCAGTTCTTC. It codes for CASSLEKGTWNEQFF.

This chain joins TRBV6-6 and TRBJ1-2; unclear D gene. There are 13 residues in the CDR3. The germline V gene has CDR1 MNHNY and CDR2 SVGAGI (reference sequence). Trimming stripped 2 bases from V and 4 bases from J, with 8 bases between. CDR3 sequence: CASSYETIYGYTF. Here the CDR3 DNA reads TGTGCCAGCAGTTACGAGACAATCTATGGCTACACCTTC.

This chain connects TRBV12-3 or TRBV12-4 to TRBJ2-7, with 15 bases fitting TRBD2. Trimming cost V 5 bases and J 3 bases; bases outside gene matches: 8. The CDR3 runs to 17 residues. CDR3 sequence reads: CASSPGTSGRRVYEQYF. In DNA form, the CDR3 reads TGTGCCAGCAGTCCCGGGACTAGCGGGAGGCGCGTCTACGAGCAGTACTTC.

J is TRBJ1-2 and V is TRBV15; D remains unclear. V lost 0 bases, J lost 8 bases, and 7 bases lay in between. Germline CDR1 reads LNHNV; CDR2 reads YYDKDF (reference sequence). This CDR3 region has 12 residues. The CDR3 DNA follows: TGTGCCACCAGCAGAGAAGGGAACGGCTACACCTTC. It is translated as CATSREGNGYTF.

This clonotype has just one count. This chain joins TRBV25-1 and TRBJ2-7; D is ambiguous. Trimming removed 1 base from V and 5 bases from J, with 12 bases in between. The CDR3 sequence is 14 residues long. Germline CDR1 is MGHDK and CDR2 is SYGVNS. The CDR3: CASSEWSGDHEQYF. The DNA of the CDR3 is TGTGCCAGCAGTGAATGGAGTGGCGACCACGAGCAGTACTTC.

The CDR3 nucleotides read TGTGCCAGCAGCCAAGATCTTCTAGCGGGTTCCTACGAGCAGTACTTC. Translated, it gives CASSQDLLAGSYEQYF. The rearrangement uses TRBV3-1 and TRBJ2-7; 8 nucleotides match TRBD2. V lost 0 bases and J lost 1; bases outside the gene matches: 5. This CDR3 contains 16 residues. The germline gives CDR1 LGHDT, CDR2 YNNKEL (reference sequence).

The chain links TRBV20-1 to TRBJ2-7; D is perhaps TRBD1 (6 bases). The CDR3 contains 12 residues. The germline V gene has CDR1 DFQATT and CDR2 SNEGSKA (reference sequence). V lost 6 bases and J lost 0, with 9 bases in between. CDR3 in DNA: TGCAGTGCCACAGGGAGCTCCTACGAGCAGTACTTC. Amino acid sequence: CSATGSSYEQYF.

The chain employs TRBV19 and TRBJ1-1; tentatively, D is TRBD1 (5 bases). With 4 bases removed from V and 0 bases from J, the gap between germline ends came to 6 bases. Germline lookup yields CDR1 LNHDA and CDR2 SQIVND (reference sequence). This CDR3 is 13 amino acids long. CDR3 region: CASSRQLNTEAFF. The CDR3 DNA sequence: TGTGCCAGTAGTAGACAGCTGAACACTGAAGCTTTCTTT.

This sequence joins TRBV4-2 and TRBJ2-7; D is possibly TRBD2 (6 bases). V lost 0 bases and J lost 2, with 14 bases in between. Germline CDR1 LGHNA, CDR2 YNFKEQ. There are 16 residues in the CDR3. DNA for the CDR3: TGTGCCAGCAGCCAAGAGGTATTAGCGGCTACCTACGAGCAGTACTTC. This encodes CASSQEVLAATYEQYF.

This chain uses TRBV11-2 with TRBJ2-7; 8 nucleotides match TRBD1. This CDR3 has 15 amino acids. The trim removed 0 bases at V and 2 bases at J, leaving 3 bases unmatched. Germline assignment: CDR1 SGHAT and CDR2 FQNNGV. The CDR3 is CASSLDGTGPYEQYF. The CDR3 DNA reads TGTGCCAGCAGCTTAGACGGGACAGGACCCTACGAGCAGTACTTC.

The rearrangement links TRBV20-1 to TRBJ2-5; D remains unclear. CDR3 length: 10 residues. Germline lookup yields CDR1 DFQATT and CDR2 SNEGSKA (reference sequence). V was clipped by 6 bases and J by 1 base, with 3 bases between them. CDR3 amino acids: CSAIQETQYF. The CDR3 bases are TGCAGTGCAATCCAAGAGACCCAGTACTTC.

This chain joins TRBV3-1 and TRBJ1-1; D gene ambiguous. The CDR3 has 13 residues. The germline V gene encodes CDR1 LGHDT and CDR2 YNNKEL (reference sequence). Trimming cost V 1 base and J 1 base, with 4 bases left between them. This CDR3 is CASSQAKNTEAFF. The DNA of the CDR3 is TGTGCCAGCAGCCAAGCTAAGAACACTGAAGCTTTCTTT.

The chain has TRBV7-8 and TRBJ2-7; 7 nucleotides agree with TRBD2. J was trimmed by 2 bases and V by 5 bases; bases with no gene match: 12. The CDR3 loop spans 16 amino acids. Germline CDR1 reads SGHVS; CDR2 reads FQNEAQ. The CDR3 loop is CASSPYRLAVTYEQYF. In nucleotides, the CDR3 is TGTGCCAGCAGCCCCTACAGGCTAGCGGTTACCTACGAGCAGTACTTC.

V is TRBV2 and J is TRBJ2-2; 13 nucleotides align to TRBD2. In germline, CDR1 is SNHLY, CDR2 FYNNEI. V lost 3 bases, J lost 7 bases, and 2 bases stayed unmatched. The CDR3 runs to 15 residues. CDR3 coding DNA: TGTGCCAGCAGTGATGGACTAGCGGGAGTCGGGGAGCTGTTTTTT. It codes for CASSDGLAGVGELFF.

The V call is TRBV13, the J call TRBJ2-5; TRBD2 aligns across 8 bases. Per germline, CDR1 PRHDT and CDR2 FYEKMQ (reference sequence). The trim removed 6 bases at V and 4 bases at J, leaving 4 bases unmatched. This CDR3 region has 13 residues. The CDR3 reads CASSFGTRETQYF. The CDR3 DNA follows: TGTGCCAGCAGTTTCGGGACTAGAGAGACCCAGTACTTC. The variable domain in full, completed from reference TRBV13 and TRBJ2-5, reads AAGVIQSPRHLIKEKRETATLKCYPIPRHDTVYWYQQGPGQDPQFLISFYEKMQSDKGSIPDRFSAQQFSDYHSELNMSSLELGDSALYFCASSFGTRETQYFGPGTRLLVL.

The rearrangement links TRBV20-1 to TRBJ2-2; 8 bases line up with TRBD2. Per the germline V gene, CDR1 is DFQATT and CDR2 is SNEGSKA (reference sequence). With V trimmed by 5 bases and J by 3 bases, 5 bases remained unmatched. This CDR3 has 14 residues. CDR3: CSAPAGADTGELFF. DNA for the CDR3: TGCAGTGCTCCAGCGGGAGCGGACACCGGGGAGCTGTTTTTT.

DNA of the CDR3: TGTGCCTGGGGCCACGAGCAGTACTTC. It specifies CAWGHEQYF. The chain links TRBV5-4 to TRBJ2-7, with a weak D call TRBD1 (5 bases). This CDR3 comprises 9 residues. Germline values: CDR1 SGHNT, CDR2 YYREEE (reference sequence). V was pared by 10 bases and J by 5 bases, with 7 bases between.

V and J are TRBV29-1 and TRBJ2-1; 9 nucleotides agree with TRBD2. The CDR3 sequence is 13 residues long. Germline CDR1 and CDR2: SQVTM and ANQGSEA. V shed 3 bases, J shed 7 bases, and the junction held 4 bases outside the gene matches. The CDR3 protein is CSVDAGGLNEQFF. The CDR3 DNA sequence: TGCAGCGTTGATGCGGGAGGGCTTAATGAGCAGTTCTTC.

The chain links TRBV3-1 to TRBJ2-3; 10 bases line up with TRBD1. This CDR3 comprises 18 residues. The V and J ends lost 3 bases and 4 bases, in that order; junction bases with no gene match: 13. From germline, CDR1 is LGHDT and CDR2 YNNKEL (reference sequence). The CDR3 DNA reads as TGTGCCAGCAGCCACGGACTGATCCTGGGACAGGGGTCAGATACGCAGTATTTT. As protein: CASSHGLILGQGSDTQYF.

The genes are TRBV30 and TRBJ2-7, with D possibly being TRBD2 (7 bases). The V gene lost 1 base and the J gene lost 5 bases, with 18 bases spanning the gap. Germline assignment: CDR1 GTSNPN and CDR2 SVGIG (reference sequence). The CDR3 extends over 15 amino acids. The CDR3 sequence: CAWSAGGFRGDEQYF. In DNA form, the CDR3 reads TGTGCCTGGAGTGCCGGGGGGTTCAGGGGTGACGAGCAGTACTTC.

The chain is built from TRBV2 and TRBJ2-2; D uncertain. Deletions cut 4 bases from V and 7 bases from J, with 13 bases between. Germline assignment: CDR1 SNHLY and CDR2 FYNNEI. This CDR3 is built from 14 residues. Here the CDR3 DNA reads TGTGCCAGCAGTGGACGAAGGGAAGGCGGGGAGCTGTTTTTT. It yields the protein CASSGRREGGELFF.